This passage covers 8 T cell receptor beta chains from one sample sequenced in a study of identical twins. TCRdb reanalysed the 5' RACE reads using MiXCR and keeps one entry per CDR3 protein. The sample includes hundreds of thousands of distinct CDR3 sequences, approximately 13% seen only once; the top ten take more than 6%. This sample was also put to use in a study of yellow fever vaccine responses in identical twins.

Sequencing was done on a sample of CD8+ T cells sorted from blood. The receptors were sampled from a woman aged 18 to 35 in good health.

The sample holds a few counts of this clonotype. The CDR3 region is CASSATSGGPLGNEQFF. In nucleotides, the CDR3 is TGCGCCAGCAGCGCGACTAGCGGGGGGCCTCTGGGCAATGAGCAGTTCTTC. V and J are TRBV5-1 and TRBJ2-1; 13 bases map to TRBD2. Unmatched junction bases numbered 10, after V lost 4 bases and J lost 6 bases. Germline V gene data show CDR1 as SGHRS and CDR2 as YFSETQ. This CDR3 has 17 residues.

This clonotype was counted a few times. This chain links TRBV12-3 or TRBV12-4 with TRBJ2-7, with a tentative D call TRBD1 (5 bases). This CDR3 is 12 amino acids long. V was shortened by 7 bases and J by 9 bases, with 16 bases between the two germline ends. The CDR3 DNA reads TGTGCCAGCACAGGGCAAAGTGCGTTGCAGTACTTC. Its protein product is CASTGQSALQYF.

The rearrangement joins TRBV28 to TRBJ2-5, with D unclear. The ends were cut back, 5 bases at V and 1 base at J, with 14 bases in the middle. The germline V gene encodes CDR1 MDHEN and CDR2 SYDVKM. The CDR3 runs 15 residues. This chain's CDR3 is CASSPGPPIQETQYF. The CDR3 nucleotides read TGTGCCAGCAGTCCCGGGCCCCCGATCCAAGAGACCCAGTACTTC.

The CDR3 nucleotides read TGTGCCAGCAGCCCCCGGGACCGACCGGCCAATGAGCAGTTCTTC. This sequence encodes CASSPRDRPANEQFF. V is TRBV7-9 and J is TRBJ2-1; D may correspond to TRBD1 or TRBD2 (5 bases each). The germline gives CDR1 SEHNR, CDR2 FQNEAQ (reference sequence). V lost 5 bases and J 6 bases, leaving 17 bases between the germline ends. The CDR3 has 15 amino acids.

This clonotype was counted at least ten times. The chain recombines TRBV29-1 with TRBJ2-1; possible D gene TRBD1, 5 bases. Germline V gene lookup returns CDR1 SQVTM and CDR2 ANQGSEA. CDR3 size: 13 residues. Trimming removed 4 bases at V and 0 bases at J, with 7 bases between. The CDR3 DNA is TGCAGCGTTGTTGGGGCCTCCTACAATGAGCAGTTCTTC. Translating it yields CSVVGASYNEQFF.

This clonotype was recorded a few times. The rearrangement uses TRBV2 and TRBJ2-3, with D possibly being TRBD2 (5 bases). The CDR3 length is 18 residues. CDR1 is SNHLY and CDR2 is FYNNEI in the germline V gene. Trimming left V 1 base short and J 0 bases short, with 17 bases between. The CDR3 DNA sequence: TGTGCCAGCAGTGAAGGAGGCGGAGGATTCACTAGCACAGATACGCAGTATTTT. Translation: CASSEGGGGFTSTDTQYF.

This clonotype was counted many times. V is TRBV20-1 and J is TRBJ1-1, with unresolved D. The CDR3 length is 14 residues. V lost 3 bases to trimming and J lost 1 base, with 12 bases between them. Germline CDR1 DFQATT, CDR2 SNEGSKA (reference sequence). CDR3 in DNA: TGCAGTGCTAGGGATAATCAGGCGAACACTGAAGCTTTCTTT. Its translation is CSARDNQANTEAFF.

This clonotype was seen many times. The chain recombines TRBV29-1 with TRBJ1-2; 7 positions match TRBD1. CDR3 size: 13 residues. CDR1 is SQVTM, CDR2 ANQGSEA, per germline. Trimming took 3 bases from V and 4 from J; bases not matched to a gene: 5. The CDR3 sequence is CSVDPGGSYGYTF. DNA for the CDR3: TGCAGCGTTGACCCAGGGGGTAGCTATGGCTACACCTTC.